This T cell receptor (beta chain) originates from a study of persistence of HIV-infected CD4 T cells. Overall study context: Median time on suppressive ART was 8 to 9 years. A couple of participants gave one leukapheresis sample; others gave up to about 180 mL blood repeatedly.

Regarding this clone: Its target is unknown. The sample carries other DNA sequences with the same CDR3.

V lost 5 bases to trimming and J lost 3 bases, with 8 bases between them. Germline lookup yields CDR1 SQVTM and CDR2 ANQGSEA. The length of the CDR3 is 13 residues. Cells were stimulated nonspecifically with anti-CD3/anti-CD28 magnetic beads. Sorting of responding CD4+ T cells relied on upregulated CD40 ligand together with CD69. These HIV-1-infected adults initiated suppressive ART in chronic infection. The immunoSEQ assay was version 4, run in survey mode. Sequenced by immunoSEQ multiplex PCR; TCRdb stores in-frame clones only, minus some. The sample lists tens of thousands of clones; less than 90% were seen once. Study-wide findings and caveats: TCRbeta richness was lower in CMV- and Gag-responding cells than in anti-CD3/anti-CD28-responding cells.

The source of this sequence is an adult woman with HIV who was CMV-seropositive. The V and J genes are TRBV29-1 and TRBJ1-6; D might be TRBD1 (5 bases). The input for sequencing was CD4+ T cells sorted from PBMCs after approximately 20-hour stimulation, taken from a patient who received antiretroviral therapy. The CDR3 DNA follows: TGCAGCGTTAGGCAGGGCTATAATTCACCCCTCCACTTT. Residues: CSVRQGYNSPLHF.